Following are 19 T cell receptor beta chains from one sample sequenced in a study of OX40 agonist ivuxolimab in advanced cancers. Library preparation was by the immunoSEQ multiplex PCR assay. Drawn from immuneACCESS, this table holds only the in-frame rearrangements with V and J called that TCRdb kept. Clones are partly lost; checked studies trace under half to an unresolved V gene and leave the rest unexplained. The sample table lists 12,000 or so clones, 75% to 85% of them with a count of one. The ten most abundant clones make up over 11% of the sample. The sample consisted of CD4+ or CD8+ T cells sorted from blood, taken in a trial of the OX40 agonist ivuxolimab. The receptors shown here come from an adult with an advanced solid tumor such as melanoma, head and neck, liver or kidney cancer.

Only a few counts were recorded for this clone. The chain links TRBV5-4 to TRBJ2-1; the match to TRBD2 covers 9 bases. V lost 5 bases, J lost 8 bases, and 5 bases stayed unmatched. Germline CDR1 and CDR2: SGHNT and YYREEE (reference sequence). The CDR3 is made up of 13 amino acids. Written as DNA, the CDR3 is TGTGCCAGCAGGGATAGCGGGGGTTATGAGCAGTTCTTC. Amino acids: CASRDSGGYEQFF. Full variable domain (outside the CDR3, taken from reference TRBV5-4 and TRBJ2-1): ETGVTQSPTHLIKTRGQQVTLRCSSQSGHNTVSWYQQALGQGPQFIFQYYREEENGRGNFPPRFSGLQFPNYSSELNVNALELDDSALYLCASRDSGGYEQFFGPGTRLTVL.

The V and J genes are TRBV9 and TRBJ2-5, with 7 bases lining up with TRBD1. With 3 bases clipped from V and 2 bases from J, the junction kept 7 bases outside the gene matches. The germline gives CDR1 SGDLS, CDR2 YYNGEE. The CDR3 contains 15 residues. The DNA for the CDR3 is TGTGCCAGCAGCGAAAGAGACAGGGTACAAGAGACCCAGTACTTC. It specifies CASSERDRVQETQYF. Supplemented by reference TRBV9 and TRBJ2-5, the full variable domain reads DSGVTQTPKHLITATGQRVTLRCSPRSGDLSVYWYQQSLDQGLQFLIQYYNGEERAKGNILERFSAQQFPDLHSELNLSSLELGDSALYFCASSERDRVQETQYFGPGTRLLVL.

This sequence joins TRBV6-4 and TRBJ2-1, with TRBD2 matching 10 bases. Per the germline V gene, CDR1 is MRHNA and CDR2 is SNTAGT. V dropped 4 bases and J dropped 5; count of bases not matched to a gene: 5. The CDR3 runs to 15 residues. The CDR3 reads CASSAGTSDHNEQFF. CDR3 DNA sequence: TGTGCCAGCAGTGCCGGGACTAGCGACCACAATGAGCAGTTCTTC.

This chain connects TRBV9 to TRBJ2-1, with 11 positions matching TRBD1. V dropped 7 bases and J dropped 4; count of bases not matched to a gene: 1. The CDR3 has 13 amino acids. CDR1 is SGDLS and CDR2 is YYNGEE in the germline V gene. The DNA for the CDR3 is TGTGCCAGCGGGGACAGGGGGTACAATGAGCAGTTCTTC. Translating gives CASGDRGYNEQFF.

The chain has TRBV6-5 and TRBJ1-4, with D unclear. Trimming left V 2 bases short and J 0 bases short, with 10 bases between. Looked up from germline, CDR1 is MNHEY and CDR2 is SVGAGI. CDR3 length: 16 residues. The CDR3 region is CASSYRLGTTNEKLFF. CDR3 nucleotides: TGTGCCAGCAGTTACAGACTTGGAACAACTAATGAAAAACTGTTTTTT.

This chain joins TRBV6-5 and TRBJ2-3, with TRBD2 matching 7 bases. The length of the CDR3 is 15 residues. V was pared by 3 bases and J by 4 bases, with 7 bases of the junction left unmatched. Germline loops: CDR1 MNHEY, CDR2 SVGAGI. CDR3 loop: CASSYGGRAPDTQYF. The CDR3, as DNA: TGTGCCAGCAGTTATGGTGGGAGGGCCCCAGATACGCAGTATTTT.

The chain employs TRBV6-1 and TRBJ2-5; D perhaps matches TRBD2 (7 bases). CDR1 is MNHNS, CDR2 SASEGT, per germline. The length of the CDR3 is 20 residues. The germline V and J ends were trimmed by 3 bases and 3 bases, with 29 bases remaining between them. CDR3 in amino acids: CASSDQPPHLGGGVEETQYF. CDR3 in DNA: TGTGCCAGCAGTGATCAGCCTCCTCATTTAGGGGGAGGGGTTGAAGAGACCCAGTACTTC.

About this clone: This sample also contains other DNA sequences that code for the same CDR3. The gene calls are TRBV7-6 and TRBJ2-5; D is undetermined. Trimming stripped 4 bases from V and 5 bases from J, with 5 bases between. This CDR3 is 11 amino acids long. CDR1 and CDR2 from the germline V gene are SGHVS and FNYEAQ. The CDR3 here is CASSSGETQYF. The CDR3 DNA is TGTGCCAGCAGCTCCGGGGAGACCCAGTACTTC.

The chain carries TRBV29-1 and TRBJ1-1; D remains unclear. CDR1 is SQVTM, CDR2 ANQGSEA, per germline. The CDR3 totals 13 residues. Between the trimmed V and J ends, which lost 3 bases and 3 bases, there was a span of 11 bases. The CDR3 DNA reads TGCAGCGTTGAGCCGCCTCGGGACACTGAAGCTTTCTTT. It codes for CSVEPPRDTEAFF.

The rearrangement joins TRBV6-5 to TRBJ2-5, with D unresolved. The CDR3 covers 11 residues. CDR1 and CDR2 from the germline V gene are MNHEY and SVGAGI. V dropped 4 bases and J dropped 4 bases, with 4 bases sitting between them. CDR3 protein: CASSSGETQYF. In nucleotides, the CDR3 is TGTGCCAGCAGTTCGGGAGAGACCCAGTACTTC.

The chain is built from TRBV27 and TRBJ2-2, with 15 bases aligning to TRBD2. The CDR3 spans 19 residues. Germline V CDR1 and CDR2: MNHEY, SMNVEV (reference sequence). With V trimmed by 6 bases and J by 1 base, 9 bases remained unmatched. The CDR3 here is CASSTGLAGGPENTGELFF. CDR3 bases: TGTGCCAGCAGCACGGGACTAGCGGGGGGCCCAGAGAACACCGGGGAGCTGTTTTTT.

A few counts support this clone. The chain is built from TRBV7-9 and TRBJ1-1; 8 positions match TRBD1. The junction had 2 bases not matched to a gene; V was cut back by 4 bases and J by 7 bases. CDR3 length: 12 residues. Germline CDR1 SEHNR, CDR2 FQNEAQ (reference sequence). The CDR3: CASSSTGDEAFF. The CDR3 bases are TGTGCCAGCAGCTCGACAGGGGATGAAGCTTTCTTT.

This chain uses TRBV29-1 with TRBJ2-5, with 8 positions matching TRBD1. Looked up from germline, CDR1 is SQVTM and CDR2 is ANQGSEA. This CDR3 is built from 15 residues. Trimming removed 4 bases from V and 4 bases from J; junction bases left unmatched: 11. CDR3 region: CSVGQVDRARETQYF. Written as DNA, the CDR3 is TGCAGCGTTGGACAAGTGGACAGGGCCCGAGAGACCCAGTACTTC.

The chain carries TRBV2 and TRBJ1-1, with D unresolved. Germline V gene sequence: CDR1 SNHLY, CDR2 FYNNEI. Trimming shortened V by 4 bases and J by 4 bases, and 10 bases separated the two germline ends. There are 13 residues in the CDR3. The CDR3 DNA is TGTGCCAGCAGTGGTGGGTGGGCCACTGAAGCTTTCTTT. It translates to CASSGGWATEAFF.

This sequence joins TRBV29-1 and TRBJ2-3; 11 bases fit TRBD2. The CDR3 is 18 residues long. Germline V gene sequence: CDR1 SQVTM, CDR2 ANQGSEA. The junction had 12 bases not matched to a gene; V was cut back by 2 bases and J by 2 bases. The CDR3 DNA reads TGCAGCGTTGAACTAGGGCTAGCGGGAGGACCCCACACAGATACGCAGTATTTT. Amino acids: CSVELGLAGGPHTDTQYF.

The rearrangement links TRBV27 to TRBJ1-1, with D possibly being TRBD1 (5 bases). Trimming removed 7 bases from V and 7 bases from J, with 10 bases in between. This CDR3 contains 11 residues. Looked up from germline, CDR1 is MNHEY and CDR2 is SMNVEV (reference sequence). This CDR3 is CASNGASEAFF. CDR3 in DNA: TGTGCCAGCAACGGGGCCAGTGAAGCTTTCTTT.

This clone has more than one count but fewer than ten. This chain uses TRBV19 with TRBJ2-5; D is ambiguous. Germline-derived CDR1 and CDR2 are LNHDA and SQIVND (reference sequence). Trimming pared 10 bases from V and 5 bases from J, leaving 8 bases between. This CDR3 has 10 residues. The CDR3 protein is CAIYRETQYF. The CDR3, as DNA: TGTGCCATCTATAGGGAGACCCAGTACTTC.

The V gene is TRBV4-1, the J gene TRBJ2-2; D not certain. The V gene lost 0 bases and the J gene lost 5 bases, with 10 bases spanning the gap. This CDR3 has 15 amino acids. The germline CDR1 and CDR2 sequences are MGHRA and YSYEKL. The CDR3 nucleotides read TGCGCCAGCAGCCAAGATCTGTTTGGAACCGGGGAGCTGTTTTTT. It encodes CASSQDLFGTGELFF.

The gene calls are TRBV27 and TRBJ2-1; possible D gene TRBD1, 6 bases. With 8 bases removed from V and 7 bases from J, the gap between germline ends came to 12 bases. The CDR3 is 12 amino acids. In germline, CDR1 is MNHEY, CDR2 SMNVEV (reference sequence). Here the CDR3 reads CASRPGVNEQFF. The CDR3 DNA is TGTGCCAGCCGCCCAGGGGTAAATGAGCAGTTCTTC.